What follows are 15 T cell receptor beta chains derived from one specimen sequenced in a study of blood T cell repertoires in COVID-19. Sequencing was performed with immunoSEQ multiplex PCR; in TCRdb, only in-frame clones are kept and a portion is missing. This sample has over 75,000 clones, with 83% found just once. Sequences were obtained from peripheral blood. These receptors all come from a human donor in a cohort sampled during active COVID-19.

This clone was seen a single time. The chain links TRBV7-9 to TRBJ2-5, with a weak D call TRBD1 (6 bases). V gave up 1 base and J gave up 3 bases, with 9 bases separating them. In germline, CDR1 is SEHNR, CDR2 FQNEAQ (reference sequence). This CDR3 has 14 residues. The CDR3 region is CASSLGDTKETQYF. CDR3 DNA: TGTGCCAGCAGCTTAGGGGACACCAAAGAGACCCAGTACTTC.

V gene TRBV7-2 combines with J gene TRBJ1-5; weak D call: TRBD1 (6 bases). CDR3 length: 15 residues. Trimming took 4 bases from V and 2 from J, leaving 12 bases between them. CDR1 and CDR2 from the germline V gene are SGHTA and FQGNSA. CDR3 sequence (DNA): TGTGCCAGCAGCTGGGACACGGCGGGCAATCAGCCCCAGCATTTT. It is translated as CASSWDTAGNQPQHF.

The chain employs TRBV19 and TRBJ2-2, with D possibly TRBD1 on 5 matching bases. Looked up from germline, CDR1 is LNHDA and CDR2 is SQIVND (reference sequence). V was trimmed by 2 bases and J by 5 bases, leaving 6 bases between them. This CDR3 spans 13 amino acids. CDR3 loop: CASSIQGTGELFF. In DNA, the CDR3 is TGTGCCAGTAGTATACAGGGAACCGGGGAGCTGTTTTTT.

V usage is TRBV28 and J usage is TRBJ2-1; a weak D match, TRBD2 (6 bases). V shed 7 bases and J shed 10 bases, with 23 bases lying between them. Germline CDR1 reads MDHEN; CDR2 reads SYDVKM. The CDR3 consists of 15 residues. The CDR3 loop reads CASTPPGLSPGEQFF. The DNA for the CDR3 is TGTGCCAGCACCCCGCCGGGACTTTCACCGGGGGAGCAGTTCTTC.

The rearrangement joins TRBV13 to TRBJ2-2, with TRBD2 matching 10 bases. This CDR3 spans 18 amino acids. V lost 1 base, J lost 2 bases, and 7 bases stayed unmatched. Germline V lookup: CDR1 PRHDT, CDR2 FYEKMQ (reference sequence). The CDR3 is CASSLVPTSGFNTGELFF. In DNA, the CDR3 is TGTGCCAGCAGCTTAGTTCCGACTAGCGGGTTTAACACCGGGGAGCTGTTTTTT. Using reference TRBV13 and TRBJ2-2 for the parts outside the CDR3, the full variable domain is AAGVIQSPRHLIKEKRETATLKCYPIPRHDTVYWYQQGPGQDPQFLISFYEKMQSDKGSIPDRFSAQQFSDYHSELNMSSLELGDSALYFCASSLVPTSGFNTGELFFGEGSRLTVL.

V and J are TRBV25-1 and TRBJ1-1; D is ambiguous. The ends were cut back, 3 bases at V and 10 bases at J, with 15 bases in the middle. The CDR3 runs 13 residues. Germline values: CDR1 MGHDK, CDR2 SYGVNS. CDR3 residues: CASSDGGVAGAFF. CDR3 nucleotides: TGTGCCAGCAGTGACGGCGGGGTGGCGGGAGCTTTCTTT.

This clone was seen only a few times. V and J are TRBV6-2 or TRBV6-3 and TRBJ1-5; TRBD1 might be the D (5 bases). Germline V gene sequence: CDR1 MNHEY, CDR2 SVGEGT. V was clipped by 2 bases and J by 3 bases, with 11 bases between them. The CDR3 loop spans 15 amino acids. The CDR3 sequence: CASSYGRAPNQPQHF. CDR3 in DNA: TGTGCCAGCAGTTACGGCAGGGCACCCAATCAGCCCCAGCATTTT.

The chain carries TRBV9 and TRBJ1-2; weak D call: TRBD1 (6 bases). Germline V lookup: CDR1 SGDLS, CDR2 YYNGEE. This CDR3 has 16 residues. Trimming shortened V by 0 bases and J by 3 bases, and 15 bases separated the two germline ends. CDR3 bases: TGTGCCAGCAGCGTAGTATCAGGGGAAGGGGACTATGGCTACACCTTC. It yields the protein CASSVVSGEGDYGYTF.

This clone was seen a few times. V and J are TRBV5-4 and TRBJ1-1; tentative D call: TRBD1 (5 bases). The CDR3 totals 14 residues. Trimming removed 2 bases from V and 4 bases from J, with 12 bases in between. In germline, CDR1 is SGHNT, CDR2 YYREEE (reference sequence). The CDR3 nucleotides are TGTGCCAGCAGCTTAGGGGTAGTAGGCACTGAAGCTTTCTTT. This gives the protein CASSLGVVGTEAFF. The full variable domain, rest sourced from reference TRBV5-4 and TRBJ1-1, is ETGVTQSPTHLIKTRGQQVTLRCSSQSGHNTVSWYQQALGQGPQFIFQYYREEENGRGNFPPRFSGLQFPNYSSELNVNALELDDSALYLCASSLGVVGTEAFFGQGTRLTVV.

The rearrangement links TRBV28 to TRBJ1-2; 8 bases are a match to TRBD1. The CDR3 spans 16 residues. Looked up from germline, CDR1 is MDHEN and CDR2 is SYDVKM. V lost 5 bases and J lost 5; bases outside the gene matches: 13. CDR3 region: CASSPLGQGTSYGYTF. CDR3 bases: TGTGCCAGCAGTCCCCTTGGACAGGGAACCTCATATGGCTACACCTTC.

The V gene is TRBV28, the J gene TRBJ2-7; weak D call: TRBD1 (6 bases). CDR3 length: 12 amino acids. In germline, CDR1 is MDHEN, CDR2 SYDVKM. The V and J ends lost 2 bases and 12 bases respectively, with 14 bases between them. The CDR3 spells CASSLGNRVWYF. The CDR3, as DNA: TGTGCCAGCAGTTTAGGGAACAGGGTATGGTACTTC. Based on the CDR3 plus reference TRBV28 and TRBJ2-7, the full variable domain is DVKVTQSSRYLVKRTGEKVFLECVQDMDHENMFWYRQDPGLGLRLIYFSYDVKMKEKGDIPEGYSVSREKKERFSLILESASTNQTSMYLCASSLGNRVWYFGPGTRLTVT.

This clone has only a few counts. For the CDR3, the DNA is TGTGCCAGCAGCTCCGAGGGGCGGGGGGGGACAGATACGCAGTATTTT. Translated: CASSSEGRGGTDTQYF. The chain is built from TRBV7-2 and TRBJ2-3; 9 nucleotides line up with TRBD2. The CDR3 runs 16 residues. V lost 4 bases, J lost 3 bases, and 8 bases stayed unmatched. Germline values: CDR1 SGHTA, CDR2 FQGNSA.

The chain joins TRBV5-4 to TRBJ2-7; 7 nucleotides align to TRBD1. Germline assignment: CDR1 SGHNT and CDR2 YYREEE (reference sequence). This CDR3 comprises 15 residues. J was trimmed by 1 base and V by 4 bases; bases with no gene match: 8. CDR3 in amino acids: CASSPDRDDSYEQYF. In DNA, the CDR3 is TGTGCCAGCAGCCCCGACAGGGATGATTCCTACGAGCAGTACTTC. Combining the CDR3 with reference TRBV5-4 and TRBJ2-7 gives the whole variable domain ETGVTQSPTHLIKTRGQQVTLRCSSQSGHNTVSWYQQALGQGPQFIFQYYREEENGRGNFPPRFSGLQFPNYSSELNVNALELDDSALYLCASSPDRDDSYEQYFGPGTRLTVT.

This clone has just one count. The chain employs TRBV9 and TRBJ1-2, with D tentatively TRBD1 (6 bases). This CDR3 has 13 residues. The germline CDR1 and CDR2 sequences are SGDLS and YYNGEE. Trimming pared 3 bases from V and 4 bases from J, leaving 10 bases between. CDR3 nucleotide sequence: TGTGCCAGCAGCGCCACAGGGACCTATGGCTACACCTTC. Translating gives CASSATGTYGYTF.

This clone has just one count. The rearrangement joins TRBV11-2 to TRBJ1-2; D may be TRBD1 (5 bases). Germline CDR1 and CDR2: SGHAT and FQNNGV. The length of the CDR3 is 12 residues. Trimming removed 3 bases from V and 6 bases from J, with 8 bases in between. The CDR3 sequence: CASSLEGNGYTF. The CDR3 DNA is TGTGCCAGCAGCTTGGAGGGGAATGGCTACACCTTC.